These 12 T cell receptor beta chains share one sample of origin, sequenced in a study of blood T cell repertoires in COVID-19. The data were produced by immunoSEQ multiplex PCR, yet TCRdb's version contains in-frame clones alone and is incomplete. The table has 200,000 to 250,000 clones, roughly 80% seen once. What was sequenced was peripheral blood. These receptors came from a woman in her 70s with COVID-19, enrolled during active disease.

V usage is TRBV2 and J usage is TRBJ2-3, with 9 bases matching TRBD2. Germline V gene lookup returns CDR1 SNHLY and CDR2 FYNNEI. V dropped 1 base and J dropped 2; count of bases not matched to a gene: 4. The CDR3 loop spans 16 amino acids. The CDR3 loop reads CASSEDSGRTTDTQYF. The CDR3 DNA is TGTGCCAGCAGTGAAGACAGCGGGAGGACCACAGATACGCAGTATTTT.

This clone was picked up one time. The chain joins TRBV6-6 to TRBJ2-6; maybe TRBD1 (6 bases). Germline V gene lookup returns CDR1 MNHNY and CDR2 SVGAGI (reference sequence). V lost 6 bases, J lost 2 bases, and 11 bases lay in between. The length of the CDR3 is 15 residues. The CDR3 DNA sequence: TGTGCCAGCAGCTTAACAGGGACTGGGGCCAACGTCCTGACTTTC. It translates to CASSLTGTGANVLTF.

The chain uses TRBV7-3 and TRBJ2-1; possible D gene TRBD2, 6 bases. Deletions cut 4 bases from V and 8 bases from J, with 12 bases between. This CDR3 contains 13 residues. The germline CDR1 and CDR2 sequences are SGHTA and FQGTGA. The CDR3 DNA is TGTGCCAGCAGCTCTGGGACGGGGGATGAGCAGTTCTTC. Encoded protein: CASSSGTGDEQFF. Drawing the rest from reference TRBV7-3 and TRBJ2-1, the complete variable domain is GAGVSQTPSNKVTEKGKYVELRCDPISGHTALYWYRQSLGQGPEFLIYFQGTGAADDSGLPNDRFFAVRPEGSVSTLKIQRTERGDSAVYLCASSSGTGDEQFFGPGTRLTVL.

For this clone: A junction boundary mismatches the germline segment, possibly from a read error. The rearrangement links TRBV5-1 to TRBJ2-1; D is perhaps TRBD2 (7 bases). The CDR3 has 13 amino acids. Per germline, CDR1 SGHRS and CDR2 YFSETQ. Here the CDR3 DNA reads TGCGCCAGCAGCTTGGCGGGGGCTAGCGGAAGCCTCTTC. Amino acid sequence: CASSLAGASGSLF.

J is TRBJ2-2 and V is TRBV4-2; a weak D match, TRBD2 (6 bases). Trimming cost V 0 bases and J 2 bases, with 16 bases left between them. Looked up from germline, CDR1 is LGHNA and CDR2 is YNFKEQ. The CDR3 runs to 18 residues. CDR3 amino acids: CASSQDPTRRVNTGELFF. The CDR3 coding sequence is TGTGCCAGCAGCCAAGACCCCACCCGGAGGGTCAACACCGGGGAGCTGTTTTTT.

This clone was recorded a few times. The chain combines TRBV19 with TRBJ1-2, with no clear D. The germline V gene has CDR1 LNHDA and CDR2 SQIVND (reference sequence). There are 12 residues in the CDR3. V lost 5 bases and J 4 bases, leaving 8 bases between the germline ends. Here the CDR3 reads CASSPRFYGYTF. The CDR3 DNA follows: TGTGCCAGTAGTCCCCGTTTCTATGGCTACACCTTC.

This clone was observed a handful of times. The gene calls are TRBV9 and TRBJ2-7; D might be TRBD2 (6 bases). V lost 0 bases and J 7 bases, leaving 17 bases between the germline ends. The germline gives CDR1 SGDLS, CDR2 YYNGEE. CDR3 length: 15 residues. CDR3 protein: CASSVDAAGRGEQYF. The DNA of the CDR3 is TGTGCCAGCAGCGTAGACGCGGCGGGAAGGGGAGAGCAGTACTTC.

The genes are TRBV27 and TRBJ2-3, with no clear D. The CDR3 is 14 amino acids. V was trimmed by 6 bases and J by 6 bases, leaving 16 bases between them. Germline CDR1 reads MNHEY; CDR2 reads SMNVEV (reference sequence). As DNA, the CDR3 is TGTGCCAGCAGGTCCCTGAGCCCGCGGGATACGCAGTATTTT. Translation: CASRSLSPRDTQYF.

This clone is a singleton in its sample. The V and J genes are TRBV7-2 and TRBJ2-1; 7 positions match TRBD2. This CDR3 contains 13 residues. The V and J ends lost 5 bases and 10 bases, in that order; junction bases with no gene match: 8. The germline CDR1 and CDR2 sequences are SGHTA and FQGNSA. Here the CDR3 DNA reads TGTGCCAGCAGCCTGGAGCGGGAATGGGAGCAGTTCTTC. Translated, it gives CASSLEREWEQFF.

The genes are TRBV10-2 and TRBJ1-1; 7 positions agree with TRBD1. V lost 5 bases, J lost 0 bases, and 9 bases stayed unmatched. Germline CDR1 and CDR2: WSHSY and SAAADI. CDR3 size: 16 residues. The CDR3: CASSKNPGQLNTEAFF. For the CDR3, the DNA is TGCGCCAGCAGTAAGAACCCGGGACAGTTGAACACTGAAGCTTTCTTT.

The rearrangement joins TRBV6-5 to TRBJ2-2; 8 nucleotides agree with TRBD1. Germline trimming cut 3 bases from V and 3 bases from J; bases unmatched to any gene: 6. The CDR3 runs to 16 residues. Germline V gene sequence: CDR1 MNHEY, CDR2 SVGAGI. CDR3 residues: CASSYQGAQDTGELFF. CDR3 bases: TGTGCCAGCAGTTATCAGGGGGCGCAGGACACCGGGGAGCTGTTTTTT.

The chain recombines TRBV6-2 or TRBV6-3 with TRBJ2-5; 7 bases agree with TRBD1. Germline loops: CDR1 MNHEY, CDR2 SVGEGT. V dropped 4 bases and J dropped 5; count of bases not matched to a gene: 10. The length of the CDR3 is 15 residues. The CDR3 coding sequence is TGTGCCAGCAGTTTTCTACAGGGGCCGGCTGAGACCCAGTACTTC. Protein product: CASSFLQGPAETQYF.